The 27 T cell receptor beta chains in this list originate from one sample, sequenced in a study of T-cell reconstitution after alpha-beta-depleted transplantation in children. This sample's TCRbeta library carried unique molecular identifier barcodes. One entry per CDR3 protein, called by TCRdb with MiXCR from the PCR reads. Of about 610,000 distinct CDR3 sequences in the sample, roughly 10% were seen once. This sample comprised PBMCs from the stem cell graft donor, obtained from the stem cell graft. The receptors were gathered from a human donor who donated a stem cell graft to a child with acute myeloid leukemia.

The table lists this clonotype with a few counts. The J gene is TRBJ2-1, the V gene TRBV6-1; 12 nucleotides match TRBD2. V gave up 7 bases and J gave up 4 bases; unmatched junction bases: 5. This CDR3 region has 15 residues. The germline gives CDR1 MNHNS, CDR2 SASEGT. The CDR3 bases are TGTGCCAGCACCTTGACTAGCGGGGGATACAATGAGCAGTTCTTC. It translates to CASTLTSGGYNEQFF.

This clonotype was seen more than once but under ten times. The V gene is TRBV6-2 or TRBV6-3, the J gene TRBJ2-5; TRBD1 aligns across 9 bases. Germline V lookup: CDR1 MNHEY, CDR2 SVGEGT. The CDR3 is made up of 16 amino acids. Trimming at V came to 6 bases and at J to 4 bases, leaving 12 bases not matched to a gene. CDR3 region: CASRTLGTGNLETQYF. In nucleotides, the CDR3 is TGTGCCAGCAGAACACTCGGGACAGGGAACTTAGAGACCCAGTACTTC.

The V call is TRBV7-9, the J call TRBJ1-5; weak D call: TRBD1 (6 bases). The CDR3 length is 15 residues. Germline CDR1 SEHNR, CDR2 FQNEAQ (reference sequence). V was cut by 2 bases and J by 4 bases, with 12 bases left in between. The CDR3 spells CASSLQGSGNQPQHF. In DNA, the CDR3 is TGTGCCAGCAGCTTACAGGGGTCGGGGAATCAGCCCCAGCATTTT.

The chain has TRBV27 and TRBJ2-2; D may correspond to TRBD1 or TRBD2 (6 bases each). This CDR3 region has 16 residues. Deletions cut 2 bases from V and 5 bases from J, with 15 bases between. Per the germline V gene, CDR1 is MNHEY and CDR2 is SMNVEV (reference sequence). This CDR3 is CASSLRGAGWTGELFF. CDR3 DNA: TGTGCCAGCAGTTTAAGGGGGGCAGGATGGACCGGGGAGCTGTTTTTT.

The rearrangement links TRBV12-3 or TRBV12-4 to TRBJ1-4; D is possibly TRBD1 (5 bases). V was cut by 6 bases and J by 0 bases, with 11 bases left in between. This CDR3 spans 15 amino acids. Written as DNA, the CDR3 is TGTGCCAGCAGCTCCCGGGACGCAACTAATGAAAAACTGTTTTTT. Protein: CASSSRDATNEKLFF.

Ten or more counts support this clonotype. The chain couples TRBV24-1 to TRBJ2-1; 8 nucleotides match TRBD2. This CDR3 contains 15 residues. Trimming at V came to 7 bases and at J to 0 bases, leaving 4 bases not matched to a gene. Per the germline V gene, CDR1 is KGHDR and CDR2 is SFDVKD. The CDR3 loop reads CATSKAGVSYNEQFF. The CDR3 coding sequence is TGTGCCACCAGCAAAGCGGGGGTCTCCTACAATGAGCAGTTCTTC.

In its sample, this clonotype was seen many times. This chain links TRBV7-3 with TRBJ2-1; unclear D gene. The V end lost 8 bases, the J end lost 6 bases, and 11 bases lay between the germline ends. Germline V CDR1 and CDR2: SGHTA, FQGTGA. The length of the CDR3 is 12 residues. CDR3 residues: CASGYSPNEQFF. In nucleotides, the CDR3 is TGTGCCAGCGGATACTCTCCCAATGAGCAGTTCTTC.

This chain links TRBV29-1 with TRBJ2-1, with 10 bases matching TRBD1. CDR1 is SQVTM, CDR2 ANQGSEA, per germline. CDR3 length: 17 amino acids. V was pared by 6 bases and J by 7 bases, with 18 bases of the junction left unmatched. The CDR3 DNA follows: TGCAGCGTGGGGGGGGACAGGGGACCCTTTGACCTTAATGAGCAGTTCTTC. It specifies CSVGGDRGPFDLNEQFF.

This sequence joins TRBV3-1 and TRBJ2-2; D could derive from TRBD1 or TRBD2 (6 bases each). Germline CDR1 reads LGHDT; CDR2 reads YNNKEL (reference sequence). This CDR3 spans 19 amino acids. V was pared by 1 base and J by 2 bases, with 20 bases between. The CDR3 region has the DNA TGTGCCAGCAGCCAAGGAAGGGGGAGGCGGGAACTTAACACCGGGGAGCTGTTTTTT. Protein product: CASSQGRGRRELNTGELFF.

This clonotype was seen repeatedly, ten times or more. The genes are TRBV20-1 and TRBJ2-5, with D possibly TRBD2 on 6 matching bases. Trimming left V 6 bases short and J 6 bases short, with 20 bases between. The CDR3 extends over 14 amino acids. The germline V gene encodes CDR1 DFQATT and CDR2 SNEGSKA (reference sequence). As DNA, the CDR3 is TGCAGTGCCACTTCGGCGGGACCGGGAAAGACCCAGTACTTC. Translated, it gives CSATSAGPGKTQYF.

Ten or more counts support this clonotype. The chain employs TRBV7-2 and TRBJ2-1; 11 bases fit TRBD2. J lost 8 bases, V lost 7 bases, and 16 bases had no gene match. The CDR3 loop spans 17 amino acids. Germline-derived CDR1 and CDR2 are SGHTA and FQGNSA. The CDR3 sequence: CASTNNKLAGVSHEQFF. The CDR3 DNA sequence: TGTGCCAGCACCAACAACAAACTAGCGGGAGTGAGTCATGAGCAGTTCTTC.

Many counts were recorded for this clonotype. The chain carries TRBV29-1 and TRBJ2-5; 7 nucleotides line up with TRBD1. Per germline, CDR1 SQVTM and CDR2 ANQGSEA. V lost 7 bases and J lost 1; bases outside the gene matches: 3. The CDR3 is made up of 12 amino acids. The CDR3 reads CSGGQFQETQYF. CDR3 nucleotide sequence: TGCAGCGGGGGACAGTTCCAAGAGACCCAGTACTTC.

The table lists this clonotype with a few counts. The V gene is TRBV6-2 or TRBV6-3, the J gene TRBJ2-6; D unclear. V dropped 4 bases and J dropped 0 bases, with 10 bases sitting between them. CDR1 and CDR2 from the germline V gene are MNHEY and SVGEGT. This CDR3 region has 16 residues. The DNA of the CDR3 is TGTGCCAGCAGTTTCGACCCCTTCTCTGGGGCCAACGTCCTGACTTTC. Protein sequence: CASSFDPFSGANVLTF.

This clonotype came up many times. The rearrangement links TRBV5-1 to TRBJ2-2; tentative D call: TRBD1 (6 bases). Per germline, CDR1 SGHRS and CDR2 YFSETQ. This CDR3 is built from 15 residues. V lost 0 bases to trimming and J lost 5 bases, with 11 bases between them. CDR3 amino acids: CASSLVAGETGELFF. The CDR3 region has the DNA TGCGCCAGCAGCTTGGTGGCAGGGGAAACCGGGGAGCTGTTTTTT.

Ten or more counts support this clonotype. This chain links TRBV3-1 with TRBJ1-1; D perhaps matches TRBD1 (5 bases). Between the trimmed V and J ends, which lost 4 bases and 3 bases, there was a span of 9 bases. This CDR3 is built from 13 residues. Germline lookup yields CDR1 LGHDT and CDR2 YNNKEL (reference sequence). This CDR3 is CASSPPTDTEAFF. The CDR3, as DNA: TGTGCCAGCAGCCCCCCGACAGACACTGAAGCTTTCTTT.

This chain links TRBV20-1 with TRBJ2-1; D gene ambiguous. The V gene lost 6 bases and the J gene lost 2 bases, with 14 bases spanning the gap. Germline V CDR1 and CDR2: DFQATT, SNEGSKA (reference sequence). This CDR3 has 14 amino acids. CDR3 in amino acids: CSAPGPVAYNEQFF. CDR3 sequence (DNA): TGCAGTGCCCCCGGGCCGGTGGCCTACAATGAGCAGTTCTTC.

This clonotype was detected only a few times. This sequence joins TRBV20-1 and TRBJ2-5; D gene uncertain. Trimming took off 0 bases at V and 4 bases at J, with 12 bases between the two ends. The CDR3 has 14 amino acids. Germline assignment: CDR1 DFQATT and CDR2 SNEGSKA (reference sequence). CDR3 DNA sequence: TGCAGTGCTAGAGACGTCTGGTCAAGAGAGACCCAGTACTTC. It translates to CSARDVWSRETQYF.

The chain is built from TRBV15 and TRBJ1-4, with no clear D. The V gene lost 4 bases and the J gene lost 0 bases, with 9 bases spanning the gap. Germline V gene lookup returns CDR1 LNHNV and CDR2 YYDKDF (reference sequence). The CDR3 is 15 amino acids. This chain's CDR3 is CATSKEVATNEKLFF. The CDR3 DNA follows: TGTGCCACCAGCAAAGAAGTAGCAACTAATGAAAAACTGTTTTTT.

V and J are TRBV7-3 and TRBJ2-1; D ambiguous. V lost 1 base and J 2 bases, leaving 12 bases between the germline ends. CDR1 is SGHTA, CDR2 FQGTGA, per germline. The CDR3 runs to 16 residues. CDR3 coding DNA: TGTGCCAGCAGCTTAAGTGGCAGCGAGACCTACAATGAGCAGTTCTTC. Amino acids: CASSLSGSETYNEQFF. Drawing the rest from reference TRBV7-3 and TRBJ2-1, the complete variable domain is GAGVSQTPSNKVTEKGKYVELRCDPISGHTALYWYRQSLGQGPEFLIYFQGTGAADDSGLPNDRFFAVRPEGSVSTLKIQRTERGDSAVYLCASSLSGSETYNEQFFGPGTRLTVL.

This clonotype came up many times. The CDR3 DNA sequence: TGTGCCAGCAGTTACAACCCGGGACAGGGGGCGTATGAGCAGTACTTC. It is translated as CASSYNPGQGAYEQYF. The chain uses TRBV6-5 and TRBJ2-7; 12 nucleotides line up with TRBD1. Germline trimming cut 2 bases from V and 7 bases from J; bases unmatched to any gene: 9. The CDR3 contains 16 residues. Germline V lookup: CDR1 MNHEY, CDR2 SVGAGI.

This clonotype was seen only a few times. The gene calls are TRBV7-2 and TRBJ2-1; D unresolved. V gave up 5 bases and J gave up 8 bases, with 10 bases separating them. The germline gives CDR1 SGHTA, CDR2 FQGNSA. This CDR3 spans 12 amino acids. The CDR3 sequence: CASSPSLHEQFF. The DNA for the CDR3 is TGTGCCAGCAGCCCCAGTCTCCATGAGCAGTTCTTC. The complete variable domain, with remaining parts taken from reference TRBV7-2 and TRBJ2-1, reads GAGVSQSPSNKVTEKGKDVELRCDPISGHTALYWYRQSLGQGLEFLIYFQGNSAPDKSGLPSDRFSAERTGGSVSTLTIQRTQQEDSAVYLCASSPSLHEQFFGPGTRLTVL.

V and J are TRBV7-9 and TRBJ1-4; a weak D match, TRBD1 (6 bases). CDR3 length equals 20 residues. Trimming removed 4 bases at V and 3 bases at J, with 27 bases between. The V gene's germline CDR1 is SEHNR and CDR2 FQNEAQ (reference sequence). The CDR3 region has the DNA TGTGCCAGCAGCTCGCCGGTGGGGGAGACAGGAATGAGGGCTAATGAAAAACTGTTTTTT. It yields the protein CASSSPVGETGMRANEKLFF.

This clonotype was counted between two and nine times. CDR3 nucleotides: TGCAGTGCAAGCCCCGGGACTAGCGGGAGGAATGAGCAGTTCTTC. It specifies CSASPGTSGRNEQFF. V usage is TRBV20-1 and J usage is TRBJ2-1; 15 bases are shared with TRBD2. J was trimmed by 7 bases and V by 6 bases; bases with no gene match: 7. CDR3 length: 15 amino acids. Germline CDR1 and CDR2: DFQATT and SNEGSKA (reference sequence).

In its sample, this clonotype was seen a few times. V is TRBV29-1 and J is TRBJ2-2, with 10 positions matching TRBD1. The CDR3 runs to 16 residues. Trimming at V came to 7 bases and at J to 2 bases, leaving 10 bases not matched to a gene. Germline CDR1 SQVTM, CDR2 ANQGSEA. CDR3 DNA: TGCAGCGGGAGAACCGGGACAGGGGCTAACACCGGGGAGCTGTTTTTT. Its translation is CSGRTGTGANTGELFF.

The rearrangement joins TRBV4-3 to TRBJ2-1, with D possibly TRBD1 on 5 matching bases. The V gene lost 4 bases and the J gene lost 2 bases, with 18 bases spanning the gap. Germline V gene lookup returns CDR1 LGHNA and CDR2 YSLEER. CDR3 size: 17 residues. Here the CDR3 reads CASSPDPGSRAYNEQFF. The DNA of the CDR3 is TGCGCCAGCAGCCCCGACCCCGGTAGCAGGGCCTACAATGAGCAGTTCTTC.

This clonotype showed up just a few times. The chain uses TRBV20-1 and TRBJ2-3; 12 nucleotides line up with TRBD2. The CDR3 length is 16 residues. Unmatched junction bases numbered 13, after V lost 6 bases and J lost 6 bases. CDR1 DFQATT and CDR2 SNEGSKA come from the germline V gene (reference sequence). CDR3 sequence reads: CSARGLAGGAGDTQYF. The CDR3 DNA reads TGCAGTGCAAGGGGGCTAGCGGGAGGGGCCGGGGATACGCAGTATTTT.

This clonotype was found many times. The rearrangement links TRBV7-9 to TRBJ1-5; D unclear. Germline V gene data show CDR1 as SEHNR and CDR2 as FQNEAQ (reference sequence). The CDR3 runs 14 residues. V dropped 1 base and J dropped 3 bases, with 7 bases sitting between them. The CDR3, as DNA: TGTGCCAGCAGCTTAGGGGGTGCCAATCAGCCCCAGCATTTT. This encodes CASSLGGANQPQHF.